The 18 T cell receptor beta chains given below trace back to one sample, sequenced in a study of Graves' ophthalmopathy and Graves' hyperthyroidism (dated by TCRdb to the late 2010s). The sample was run on an Illumina HiSeq 2000. For repertoire sequencing, TCR beta CDR3 regions were amplified from RNA transcripts. The first round of RT-PCR was done with HTBI primers and the Qiagen OneStep RT-PCR kit, and was followed by a second round of multiplex PCR, then size selection and purification. In TCRdb, the public reads were trimmed at Q25 with fastp and aligned with MiXCR, with productive beta chains retained. Every entry covers one CDR3 protein and lists the most common genes and DNA from its rows. The sample yields almost 750,000 distinct CDR3 sequences; about 44% were counted once. The ten top clones hold 40% to 55% of the sample. Sequencing was carried out using peripheral blood. The receptors shown here come from an adult man with Graves' ophthalmopathy.

In its sample, this clonotype was seen a few times. V usage is TRBV10-2 and J usage is TRBJ2-3; TRBD1 matches 9 bases. Unmatched junction bases numbered 3, after V lost 6 bases and J lost 5 bases. The germline gives CDR1 WSHSY, CDR2 SAAADI. The CDR3 loop spans 13 amino acids. The CDR3 is CASRQGAGDTQYF. The CDR3 DNA sequence: TGCGCCAGCAGACAGGGGGCCGGAGATACGCAGTATTTT.

This clonotype was counted many times. The rearrangement uses TRBV7-9 and TRBJ1-4, with D unclear. CDR3 length equals 12 residues. Looked up from germline, CDR1 is SEHNR and CDR2 is FQNEAQ (reference sequence). The V end was cut by 2 bases, the J end by 6 bases, with 4 bases between. CDR3 amino acids: CASSLQDEKLFF. In nucleotides, the CDR3 is TGTGCCAGCAGCTTACAGGATGAAAAACTGTTTTTT. Together with reference TRBV7-9 and TRBJ1-4, the CDR3 gives the full variable domain: DTGVSQNPRHKITKRGQNVTFRCDPISEHNRLYWYRQTLGQGPEFLTYFQNEAQLEKSRLLSDRFSAERPKGSFSTLEIQRTEQGDSAMYLCASSLQDEKLFFGSGTQLSVL.

This clonotype was recorded many times. This chain connects TRBV10-3 to TRBJ2-3; D unresolved. Germline V gene sequence: CDR1 ENHRY, CDR2 SYGVKD. The CDR3 consists of 13 residues. V gave up 4 bases and J gave up 0 bases, with 5 bases separating them. In nucleotides, the CDR3 is TGTGCCATCAGTGGAGCTAGCACAGATACGCAGTATTTT. It translates to CAISGASTDTQYF.

This chain links TRBV25-1 with TRBJ1-2; D possibly corresponds to TRBD1 (6 bases). This CDR3 is 16 amino acids long. V gave up 8 bases and J gave up 7 bases, with 26 bases separating them. In germline, CDR1 is MGHDK, CDR2 SYGVNS. Here the CDR3 DNA reads TGTGCCAGCTCATCCAGAGACAGCCCAGGGGTTGCTGGCTACACCTTC. It encodes CASSSRDSPGVAGYTF.

This clonotype was observed a few times. This rearrangement joins TRBV25-1 to TRBJ2-2; tentatively, D is TRBD2 (5 bases). The CDR3 extends over 15 amino acids. V gave up 5 bases and J gave up 8 bases, with 18 bases separating them. The germline gives CDR1 MGHDK, CDR2 SYGVNS. The CDR3 loop reads CASSYSYGVGGELFF. The CDR3 nucleotides are TGTGCCAGCAGTTACTCGTACGGGGTAGGAGGGGAGCTGTTTTTT.

Turning to this clonotype: A read error may account for a junction end that differs from germline. This chain links TRBV2 with TRBJ1-4; 9 nucleotides align to TRBD1. Germline lookup yields CDR1 SNHLY and CDR2 FYNNEI. The CDR3 spans 16 residues. CDR3 in DNA: TGTGCCAGCAGTTACAGGGGGCCGACACCGAATGAAGAACTGTTTTTT. Its protein is CASSYRGPTPNEELFF. Looking up the rest from reference TRBV2 and TRBJ1-4 gives the full variable domain: EPEVTQTPSHQVTQMGQEVILRCVPISNHLYFYWYRQILGQKVEFLVSFYNNEISEKSEIFDDQFSVERPDGSNFTLKIRSTKLEDSAMYFCASSYRGPTPNEELFFGSGTQLSVL.

The V gene is TRBV11-2, the J gene TRBJ2-7; no clear D. Trimming shortened V by 0 bases and J by 5 bases, and 11 bases separated the two germline ends. Germline loops: CDR1 SGHAT, CDR2 FQNNGV. This CDR3 is built from 14 residues. The CDR3 is CASSLDLPSNEQYF. The DNA for the CDR3 is TGTGCCAGCAGCTTAGATCTCCCTTCCAACGAGCAGTACTTC.

V usage is TRBV6-5 and J usage is TRBJ2-2; no firm D call. There are 15 residues in the CDR3. Per the germline V gene, CDR1 is MNHEY and CDR2 is SVGAGI. V lost 0 bases, J lost 4 bases, and 9 bases lay in between. The CDR3 DNA reads TGTGCCAGCAGTTACTCGAATAGTCTCACCGGGGAGCTGTTTTTT. This encodes CASSYSNSLTGELFF.

This clonotype was detected ten times or more. This chain connects TRBV19 to TRBJ2-7; TRBD1 matches 7 bases. V lost 2 bases and J lost 5; bases outside the gene matches: 6. In germline, CDR1 is LNHDA, CDR2 SQIVND (reference sequence). The CDR3 contains 14 residues. For the CDR3, the DNA is TGTGCCAGTAGTATAACGGGACAGAACGACGAGCAGTACTTC. It encodes CASSITGQNDEQYF.

The J gene is TRBJ2-5, the V gene TRBV7-9, with 7 bases identical to TRBD1. The V gene end was trimmed by 3 bases and the J gene end by 12 bases; junction bases not matched to a gene: 7. Germline V gene data show CDR1 as SEHNR and CDR2 as FQNEAQ (reference sequence). CDR3 size: 12 residues. The CDR3 bases are TGTGCCAGCAGCTTGGGACAGCGACAGGAGTACTTC. The encoded protein is CASSLGQRQEYF.

The chain is built from TRBV7-9 and TRBJ2-2; D may be TRBD2 (5 bases). The CDR3 has 14 residues. Trimming took off 11 bases at V and 3 bases at J, with 16 bases between the two ends. The V gene's germline CDR1 is SEHNR and CDR2 FQNEAQ (reference sequence). CDR3 coding DNA: TGTGCCTGGAGGATAGGGATGGACACCGGGGAGCTGTTTTTT. This sequence encodes CAWRIGMDTGELFF.

V usage is TRBV7-9 and J usage is TRBJ2-5; possibly TRBD1 or TRBD2 for D (5 bases each). The germline V and J ends were trimmed by 4 bases and 5 bases, with 23 bases remaining between them. CDR1 is SEHNR, CDR2 FQNEAQ, per germline (reference sequence). This CDR3 spans 17 amino acids. This CDR3 is CASSSREMRWDRETQYF. In DNA form, the CDR3 reads TGTGCCAGCAGCTCGAGGGAAATGAGATGGGACCGGGAGACCCAGTACTTC.

Regarding this clonotype: This sequence may be a read error, since a much larger clone differs from it by one base. The chain is built from TRBV7-2 and TRBJ1-2; D not resolved. From germline, CDR1 is SGHTA and CDR2 FQGNSA. CDR3 length: 17 amino acids. The chain's CDR3 is CASSLAPMLSRNYSYTF. CDR3 coding DNA: TGTGCCAGCAGCTTAGCGCCGATGCTGTCTCGGAACTATAGCTACACCTTC.

This clonotype came up many times. The chain joins TRBV2 to TRBJ1-1; 9 bases are shared with TRBD1. The germline V gene encodes CDR1 SNHLY and CDR2 FYNNEI. V dropped 2 bases and J dropped 4; count of bases not matched to a gene: 5. This CDR3 has 15 amino acids. The CDR3 reads CASSERGQGGTEAFF. DNA for the CDR3: TGTGCCAGCAGTGAAAGGGGACAGGGCGGCACTGAAGCTTTCTTT.

As concerns this clonotype: This sequence may be a read error, since a much larger clone differs from it by one base. This sequence joins TRBV7-9 and TRBJ1-4; D unclear. Per germline, CDR1 SEHNR and CDR2 FQNEAQ (reference sequence). This CDR3 has 15 residues. CDR3 residues: CASSRSRVVNVKLFF. In DNA, the CDR3 is TGTGCCAGCAGCCGTTCCCGGGTGGTGAATGTAAAACTGTTTTTT.

A few counts support this clonotype. This chain uses TRBV2 with TRBJ2-3; perhaps TRBD2 as D (5 bases). Per the germline V gene, CDR1 is SNHLY and CDR2 is FYNNEI. Trimming shortened V by 5 bases and J by 2 bases, and 17 bases separated the two germline ends. The CDR3 contains 16 residues. CDR3 residues: CASSLGLTQFTDTQYF. The CDR3 DNA reads as TGTGCCAGCAGTTTAGGACTGACCCAATTCACAGATACGCAGTATTTT.

The chain uses TRBV4-3 and TRBJ1-1, with D possibly matching TRBD1 (5 bases). Trimming cost V 4 bases and J 9 bases, with 9 bases left between them. The CDR3 loop spans 11 amino acids. Per the germline V gene, CDR1 is LGHNA and CDR2 is YSLEER. The CDR3 DNA reads TGCGCCAGCAGCCTAAACAGGAAAGCTTTCTTT. Translating it yields CASSLNRKAFF.

This clonotype was picked up a small number of times. This chain joins TRBV19 and TRBJ1-2, with TRBD1 matching over 9 bases. Germline-derived CDR1 and CDR2 are LNHDA and SQIVND (reference sequence). This CDR3 has 14 residues. The V segment lost 5 bases and the J segment 7 bases; nucleotides outside the gene matches: 8. The CDR3 DNA is TGTGCCAGTAGTTCCCGACAGGGGGGAGGTGGCTACACCTTC. Translated, it gives CASSSRQGGGGYTF.